This TCR beta chain was obtained from a study of identical twins. CDR1 is MNHEY and CDR2 is SMNVEV in the germline V gene (reference sequence). V dropped 4 bases and J dropped 3; count of bases not matched to a gene: 7. This CDR3 region has 16 residues. This clonotype occurred a few times. The antigen is undetermined. Whole-study results and caveats: Models predicted too little out-of-frame TCR alpha sharing in monozygotic twins. Twins' excess sharing was less marked for out-of-frame beta sequences.

TCRdb re-called the 5' RACE reads with MiXCR, one entry per CDR3 protein. Here the sample spans 690,000 or so distinct CDR3 sequences, more than 6.5% being singletons. These sequences were also reported in another study, on yellow fever vaccine responses in identical twins. That work states: Twins reportedly had a vaccine T cell response that seemed partly convergent, partly personalized.

The source material was PBMCs. V and J are TRBV27 and TRBJ1-5, with 9 bases lining up with TRBD1. The receptor was derived from a woman aged 18-29 years in good health. The CDR3 coding sequence is TGTGCCAGCAGTTCTAGACAGGGGGTCATCAATCAGCCCCAGCATTTT. It encodes CASSSRQGVINQPQHF.